This is a list of T cell receptor beta chains from one sample in a study of cytomegalovirus exposure and HLA in healthy donors. Libraries were prepared by immunoSEQ multiplex PCR; TCRdb keeps only in-frame clonotypes and omits some of them. The table includes roughly 92,000 clones, about 80% detected once. The sequencing sample was made of PBMCs. The receptor set was obtained from a man aged 45 to 65 in good health and CMV-seropositive. Each CDR3 is given with its conserved first and last residue. The D gene is left open where the match is weak. Rows give clone size only sometimes, using once, few, many, or a class for an expanded clone.

d_call clone_size j_call v_call cdr3_aa cdr3_nt
NA NA TRBJ1-1 TRBV2 CASALESTEAFF TGTGCCAGCGCGCTCGAGAGTACTGAAGCTTTCTTT
NA few TRBJ1-1 TRBV30 CAWSLGLNTEAFF TGTGCCTGGAGTCTCGGGTTGAACACTGAAGCTTTCTTT
TRBD2 NA TRBJ2-3 TRBV7-2 CASSLVGGRAGHTQYF TGTGCCAGCAGTCTAGTGGGCGGGAGGGCGGGGCATACGCAGTATTTT
NA NA TRBJ1-3 TRBV7-9 CASTLNPTGDSGNTIYF TGTGCCAGCACCCTAAACCCTACAGGAGACTCTGGAAACACCATATATTTT
TRBD1 NA TRBJ2-7 TRBV4-3 CASSLDRGSSYGQYF TGCGCCAGCAGCCTCGACAGGGGGAGCTCCTACGGGCAGTACTTC
NA few TRBJ2-1 TRBV20-1 CSGGRYNEQFF TGCAGTGGCGGAAGGTACAATGAGCAGTTCTTC
TRBD2 NA TRBJ2-7 TRBV5-1 CASSTPGLAGAGQYF TGCGCCAGCAGTACCCCGGGACTAGCGGGAGCGGGGCAGTACTTC
NA once TRBJ1-1 TRBV2 CASSDQGYGGAFF TGTGCCAGCAGTGATCAGGGTTACGGCGGAGCTTTCTTT
TRBD2 NA TRBJ2-7 TRBV7-2 CASSLGGSGSWEQYF TGTGCCAGCAGCTTAGGCGGTAGCGGGAGTTGGGAGCAGTACTTC
NA once TRBJ2-1 TRBV30 CAWNSRSYNEQFF TGTGCCTGGAACAGCCGCTCCTACAATGAGCAGTTCTTC
NA NA TRBJ2-1 TRBV19 CASSSGKADEQFF TGTGCCAGTAGTAGCGGGAAGGCTGACGAGCAGTTCTTC
TRBD2 NA TRBJ2-5 TRBV2 CASSRGLAGGSKETQYF TGTGCCAGCAGCAGAGGACTAGCGGGAGGATCGAAAGAGACCCAGTACTTC
TRBD2 NA TRBJ2-1 TRBV19 CASDSSGEQFF TGTGCCAGTGATTCTAGCGGTGAGCAGTTCTTC
TRBD2 NA TRBJ2-1 TRBV2 CASSEGSGRGVEQFF TGTGCCAGCAGTGAAGGTAGCGGGAGAGGTGTTGAGCAGTTCTTC
NA NA TRBJ1-2 TRBV18 CASSPQGRNYGYTF TGTGCCAGCTCACCTCAGGGGAGAAACTATGGCTACACCTTC
TRBD2 NA TRBJ2-3 TRBV5-1 CASSPEGTSGSVDTQYF TGCGCCAGCAGCCCGGAAGGGACTAGCGGGAGTGTGGATACGCAGTATTTT
NA NA TRBJ2-4 TRBV5-1 CASSLRGAKNIQYF TGCGCCAGCAGCTTGAGAGGGGCCAAAAACATTCAGTACTTC
NA NA TRBJ1-1 TRBV18 CASSPEMNTEAFF TGTGCCAGCTCACCTGAGATGAACACTGAAGCTTTCTTT
NA NA TRBJ1-1 TRBV4-2 CASSQVLRGNTEAFF TGTGCCAGCAGCCAAGTCCTCAGGGGAAACACTGAAGCTTTCTTT
TRBD2 few TRBJ2-1 TRBV7-9 CASSRTSGGIYNEQFF TGTGCCAGCAGCCGGACTAGCGGGGGGATATACAATGAGCAGTTCTTC
NA NA TRBJ2-1 TRBV4-2 CASSQDLSAGGEQFF TGTGCCAGCAGCCAAGATCTCTCTGCCGGGGGTGAGCAGTTCTTC
TRBD1 NA TRBJ1-5 TRBV6-5 CASRSGTGGNQPQHF TGTGCCAGCAGGTCCGGGACAGGGGGCAATCAGCCCCAGCATTTT
TRBD1 NA TRBJ1-1 TRBV5-4 CASSLETGVGTEAFF TGTGCCAGCAGCTTGGAGACAGGGGTAGGCACTGAAGCTTTCTTT
TRBD1 NA TRBJ2-1 TRBV19 CASRTGGNEQFF TGTGCCAGTAGGACAGGGGGAAATGAGCAGTTCTTC
NA NA TRBJ2-3 TRBV4-3 CASSQVDRRDTDTQYF TGCGCCAGCAGCCAAGTAGATCGCCGGGACACAGATACGCAGTATTTT
NA NA TRBJ1-4 TRBV6-6 CASTSSNEKLFF TGTGCCAGCACCAGTTCTAATGAAAAACTGTTTTTT
TRBD2 NA TRBJ2-7 TRBV6-6 CASRRGDSGMYEQYF TGTGCCAGCAGGAGAGGGGATAGCGGGATGTACGAGCAGTACTTC
TRBD1 NA TRBJ2-3 TRBV9 CASSVAGQGGTDTQYF TGTGCCAGCAGCGTAGCGGGACAGGGGGGCACAGATACGCAGTATTTT
NA NA TRBJ2-1 TRBV30 CAWSTVYREQFF TGTGCCTGGAGCACGGTCTACAGGGAGCAGTTCTTC
NA once TRBJ1-4 TRBV2 CASGEGGDEKLFF TGTGCCAGCGGGGAGGGAGGTGATGAAAAACTGTTTTTT
TRBD1 few TRBJ2-7 TRBV19 CASSRGTGVYEQYF TGTGCCAGTAGTCGGGGGACAGGGGTGTACGAGCAGTACTTC
NA NA TRBJ2-1 TRBV27 CASSYGTSSYNEQFF TGTGCCAGCAGTTATGGGACAAGCTCCTACAATGAGCAGTTCTTC
TRBD1 NA TRBJ1-5 TRBV5-1 CASPGDRVQPQHF TGCGCCAGCCCGGGGGACAGAGTTCAGCCCCAGCATTTT
TRBD2 NA TRBJ2-2 TRBV4-3 CASSAGGGNTGELFF TGCGCCAGCAGCGCCGGGGGGGGGAACACCGGGGAGCTGTTTTTT
TRBD2 NA TRBJ2-7 TRBV27 CASSPRDYSYEQYF TGTGCCAGCAGTCCGAGGGACTACTCCTACGAGCAGTACTTC
NA NA TRBJ1-5 TRBV12-5 CAKTHSPDSNQPQHF TGTGCCAAAACCCACTCACCCGATAGCAATCAGCCCCAGCATTTT
NA NA TRBJ2-7 TRBV19 CASSFQDSYEQYF TGTGCCAGTAGTTTCCAGGACTCCTACGAGCAGTACTTC
TRBD1 NA TRBJ2-7 TRBV5-8 CASSLFQGALYEQYF TGTGCCAGCAGCTTGTTTCAGGGGGCGTTATACGAGCAGTACTTC
TRBD1 once TRBJ1-2 TRBV2 CASSEGQGLFYGYTF TGTGCCAGCAGTGAGGGACAGGGGTTATTCTATGGCTACACCTTC
NA NA TRBJ1-5 TRBV6-5 CASSYQVNQPQHF TGTGCCAGCAGTTACCAGGTGAATCAGCCCCAGCATTTT
NA NA TRBJ1-5 TRBV15 CATSRDLVELNQPQHF TGTGCCACCAGCAGAGATTTGGTGGAGCTTAATCAGCCCCAGCATTTT
NA NA TRBJ2-2 TRBV28 CASSLFRAPNTGELFF TGTGCCAGCAGTTTATTCAGGGCGCCGAACACCGGGGAGCTGTTTTTT
TRBD2 NA TRBJ2-2 TRBV9 CASSPRLGEGMTGELFF TGTGCCAGCAGCCCCCGACTGGGGGAGGGAATGACCGGGGAGCTGTTTTTT
NA NA TRBJ1-5 TRBV19 CASSEVDGDQPQHF TGTGCCAGTAGTGAAGTTGACGGGGATCAGCCCCAGCATTTT
NA NA TRBJ2-3 TRBV27 CASRGWGGGKDTQYF TGTGCCAGCAGAGGTTGGGGTGGAGGGAAAGATACGCAGTATTTT
NA NA TRBJ2-3 TRBV27 CASGSVLQYF TGTGCCAGCGGCAGCGTCTTGCAGTATTTT
TRBD2 NA TRBJ2-2 TRBV10-1 CASRGSGSAGELFF TGCGCCAGCCGGGGTAGCGGGTCCGCCGGGGAGCTGTTTTTT
TRBD1 once TRBJ1-2 TRBV7-9 CSSTRTGAYGYTF TGTTCCAGCACAAGAACAGGGGCCTATGGCTACACCTTC
NA once TRBJ2-6 TRBV7-9 CSSSWGLTSGANVLTF TGTTCCAGCAGCTGGGGACTCACCTCTGGGGCCAACGTCCTGACTTTC
TRBD2 NA TRBJ2-4 TRBV27 CASRSSSGTAKNSQYF TGTGCCAGCAGATCCTCTAGCGGGACCGCCAAAAACAGTCAGTACTTC
NA NA TRBJ1-2 TRBV19 CASSPGGDSYGYTF TGTGCCAGTAGTCCGGGGGGCGACAGCTATGGCTACACCTTC
NA NA TRBJ2-5 TRBV2 CASMETESQETQYF TGTGCCAGCATGGAGACAGAGAGTCAAGAGACCCAGTACTTC
NA NA TRBJ2-7 TRBV20-1 CSASSAYEQYF TGCAGTGCTAGTTCTGCCTACGAGCAGTACTTC
TRBD2 few TRBJ2-7 TRBV29-1 CSVLASGSHEQYF TGCAGCGTTTTGGCTAGCGGGAGCCACGAGCAGTACTTC